These 32 T cell receptor beta chains originate from one sample sequenced in a study of blood T cell repertoires in COVID-19. TCRdb keeps only in-frame clones here, not all; method: immunoSEQ multiplex PCR. The table has about 170,000 clones, approximately 90% seen once. The specimen was peripheral blood. These receptor sequences come from a man in his late teens or twenties with active or convalescent COVID-19.

A word on this clone: An end of the junction differs from the germline gene, which may be a read error. This chain links TRBV3-1 (or the pseudogene TRBV3-2) with TRBJ1-1; TRBD1 agrees at 7 bases. The CDR3 loop spans 14 amino acids. Germline V gene sequence: CDR1 LGHDT, CDR2 YNNKEL (reference sequence). The CDR3 protein is CASSHEQGNSEAFF. For the CDR3, the DNA is TGTGCCAGCAGCCACGAACAGGGGAACTCTGAAGCTTTCTTT.

A remark on this clone: A junction end diverges from the germline sequence, so it may reflect a read error. This sequence joins TRBV7-7 and TRBJ1-4, with D unclear. CDR3 length: 13 amino acids. Germline V CDR1 and CDR2: SSHAT, FNYEAQ (reference sequence). CDR3 sequence: CASSPTPGEKLFF. The CDR3 nucleotides are TGTGCTAGCAGCCCTACCCCGGGGGAAAAACTGTTTTTT.

The chain combines TRBV29-1 with TRBJ2-2, with D possibly being TRBD2 (6 bases). This CDR3 spans 15 amino acids. V was trimmed by 4 bases and J by 0 bases, leaving 12 bases between them. CDR1 and CDR2 (germline): SQVTM, ANQGSEA. CDR3 loop: CSVVLGGANTGELFF. CDR3 in DNA: TGCAGCGTTGTGCTTGGAGGGGCGAACACCGGGGAGCTGTTTTTT.

This chain connects TRBV7-2 to TRBJ1-4; 8 bases map to TRBD1. This CDR3 region has 14 residues. Germline-derived CDR1 and CDR2 are SGHTA and FQGNSA. Trimming took 5 bases from V and 8 from J; bases not matched to a gene: 7. This chain's CDR3 is CASSHAGQAEKLFF. The DNA for the CDR3 is TGTGCCAGCAGCCACGCGGGACAGGCAGAAAAACTGTTTTTT.

The CDR3 sequence is CASSSPGGSLYEQFF. CDR3 coding DNA: TGTGCCAGCAGCTCCCCCGGCGGGAGTCTGTATGAGCAGTTCTTC. V is TRBV27 and J is TRBJ2-1, with 7 bases fitting TRBD2. J lost 8 bases, V lost 6 bases, and 13 bases had no gene match. The CDR3 runs to 15 residues. Germline V CDR1 and CDR2: MNHEY, SMNVEV (reference sequence).

V gene TRBV9 combines with J gene TRBJ2-5; 14 bases map to TRBD2. CDR3 length equals 18 residues. Germline CDR1 is SGDLS and CDR2 is YYNGEE. Trimming at V came to 3 bases and at J to 5 bases, leaving 12 bases not matched to a gene. This chain's CDR3 is CASSGGTSGSSEVETQYF. Written as DNA, the CDR3 is TGTGCCAGCAGCGGCGGGACTAGCGGGAGCTCTGAAGTGGAGACCCAGTACTTC. Filled out from reference TRBV9 and TRBJ2-5, the complete variable domain reads DSGVTQTPKHLITATGQRVTLRCSPRSGDLSVYWYQQSLDQGLQFLIQYYNGEERAKGNILERFSAQQFPDLHSELNLSSLELGDSALYFCASSGGTSGSSEVETQYFGPGTRLLVL.

The chain employs TRBV7-7 and TRBJ2-1; a weak D match, TRBD1 (5 bases). V lost 3 bases, J lost 8 bases, and 11 bases lay in between. Germline CDR1 is SSHAT and CDR2 is FNYEAQ (reference sequence). This CDR3 spans 13 amino acids. CDR3 sequence reads: CASSFHGAYEQFF. In DNA form, the CDR3 reads TGTGCCAGCAGCTTTCATGGGGCGTATGAGCAGTTCTTC. The full variable domain, in which reference TRBV7-7 and TRBJ2-1 provide the parts outside the CDR3, is GAGVSQSPRYKVTKRGQDVTLRCDPISSHATLYWYQQALGQGPEFLTYFNYEAQPDKSGLPSDRFSAERPEGSISTLTIQRTEQRDSAMYRCASSFHGAYEQFFGPGTRLTVL.

J is TRBJ1-3 and V is TRBV6-5; TRBD1 aligns across 8 bases. The CDR3 length is 14 residues. The trim removed 9 bases at V and 2 bases at J, leaving 6 bases unmatched. Germline V gene lookup returns CDR1 MNHEY and CDR2 SVGAGI. This CDR3 reads CASRQGMPGNTIYF. Here the CDR3 DNA reads TGTGCCAGTAGACAGGGGATGCCTGGAAACACCATATATTTT.

This chain connects TRBV6-4 to TRBJ1-2; D not certain. CDR3 length: 14 amino acids. The V gene lost 2 bases and the J gene lost 5 bases, with 12 bases spanning the gap. Per the germline V gene, CDR1 is MRHNA and CDR2 is SNTAGT. The CDR3 DNA reads TGTGCCAGCAGTGACGGACCGGGGTCGTATGGCTACACCTTC. As protein: CASSDGPGSYGYTF.

A single count supports this clone. The chain carries TRBV5-6 and TRBJ1-1; 12 bases line up with TRBD1. There are 16 residues in the CDR3. Germline V CDR1 and CDR2: SGHDT, YYEEEE. The V segment lost 2 bases and the J segment 5 bases; nucleotides outside the gene matches: 7. The CDR3 nucleotides are TGTGCCAGCAGCTTTGGGACAGGGGGCTCAGGGACTGAAGCTTTCTTT. Its protein product is CASSFGTGGSGTEAFF.

The V gene is TRBV10-3, the J gene TRBJ1-1, with TRBD1 matching 7 bases. Germline CDR1 reads ENHRY; CDR2 reads SYGVKD. V trimming: 6 bases; J trimming: 0 bases; junction bases outside the gene matches: 1. The CDR3 covers 13 residues. The CDR3 nucleotides read TGTGCCATCAGAACAGGGGTGAACACTGAAGCTTTCTTT. As protein: CAIRTGVNTEAFF.

This rearrangement joins TRBV3-1 (or the pseudogene TRBV3-2) to TRBJ1-2; 10 bases match TRBD1. From germline, CDR1 is LGHDT and CDR2 YNNKEL (reference sequence). The CDR3 contains 14 residues. Losses at the gene ends were 6 bases for V and 5 bases for J; bases not matched to a gene: 6. The CDR3 loop reads CASRAPGQGYGYTF. The CDR3 DNA is TGTGCCAGCAGAGCGCCGGGACAGGGGTATGGCTACACCTTC.

The rearrangement joins TRBV6-4 to TRBJ2-1, with a weak D call TRBD2 (5 bases). The CDR3 is made up of 13 amino acids. Germline CDR1 is MRHNA and CDR2 is SNTAGT. V was pared by 6 bases and J by 3 bases, with 9 bases between. The CDR3 here is CASSATSYNEQFF. CDR3 nucleotides: TGTGCCAGCAGCGCCACTAGCTACAATGAGCAGTTCTTC.

The chain recombines TRBV7-9 with TRBJ2-3, with 12 positions matching TRBD2. The V segment lost 5 bases and the J segment 6 bases; nucleotides outside the gene matches: 6. The CDR3 is 15 amino acids. Germline V CDR1 and CDR2: SEHNR, FQNEAQ (reference sequence). CDR3: CASSPRTSGKDTQYF. The CDR3 DNA reads as TGTGCCAGCAGCCCTCGGACTAGCGGGAAGGATACGCAGTATTTT.

The V and J genes are TRBV14 and TRBJ2-3, with D possibly TRBD1 on 7 matching bases. Germline V gene lookup returns CDR1 SGHDN and CDR2 FVKESK. Trimming pared 1 base from V and 1 base from J, leaving 12 bases between. The CDR3 length is 16 residues. Written as DNA, the CDR3 is TGTGCCAGCAGCCAAGTAGGAGGGGGCGGCACAGATACGCAGTATTTT. It is translated as CASSQVGGGGTDTQYF.

The chain employs TRBV5-1 and TRBJ2-3; 12 bases fit TRBD2. The J segment lost 0 bases and the V segment lost 4 bases, leaving 3 bases of the junction unmatched. CDR1 and CDR2 from the germline V gene are SGHRS and YFSETQ. The CDR3 runs to 16 residues. The CDR3 coding sequence is TGCGCCAGCAGCCCCGGGACTAGCGGGAGCACAGATACGCAGTATTTT. Its translation is CASSPGTSGSTDTQYF.

The V gene is TRBV11-2, the J gene TRBJ2-7, with TRBD2 identical over 10 bases. CDR3 length equals 16 residues. V dropped 7 bases and J dropped 2; count of bases not matched to a gene: 11. The germline V gene encodes CDR1 SGHAT and CDR2 FQNNGV. CDR3 in DNA: TGTGCCAGCACCGGTTCCAGGACTAGCGGAACCTACGAGCAGTACTTC. Amino acids: CASTGSRTSGTYEQYF.

The chain is built from TRBV5-1 and TRBJ2-5, with D unresolved. The CDR3 consists of 19 residues. Germline V lookup: CDR1 SGHRS, CDR2 YFSETQ. Trimming took 0 bases from V and 4 from J, leaving 25 bases between them. The CDR3 region is CASSLAPTLQPAILETQYF. CDR3 coding DNA: TGCGCCAGCAGCTTGGCCCCTACTTTACAGCCCGCGATCTTAGAGACCCAGTACTTC.

This clone was recorded only once. The junction shows a germline mismatch at one end, possibly a read error. The chain has TRBV10-3 and TRBJ2-1; 10 nucleotides agree with TRBD2. The CDR3 contains 14 residues. CDR1 is ENHRY, CDR2 SYGVKD, per germline. The CDR3 region has the DNA TGTGCCATCAGTGATGAGACTAGCGGGTATGAGCGGTTCTTC. It specifies CAISDETSGYERFF.

Only one count was recorded for this clone. The chain employs TRBV28 and TRBJ1-2; D is unresolved. There are 13 residues in the CDR3. Germline V CDR1 and CDR2: MDHEN, SYDVKM. The germline V and J ends were trimmed by 3 bases and 6 bases, with 11 bases remaining between them. The CDR3 here is CASSFGERDGYTF. The CDR3 DNA sequence: TGTGCCAGCAGTTTCGGGGAGCGGGATGGCTACACCTTC.

This sequence joins TRBV5-6 and TRBJ1-2, with TRBD1 as a possible D gene (6 bases). V lost 5 bases and J lost 4, with 15 bases in between. The CDR3 sequence is 14 residues long. The germline gives CDR1 SGHDT, CDR2 YYEEEE. The CDR3 sequence is CASRFRGAFYGYTF. Written as DNA, the CDR3 is TGTGCCAGCAGATTCCGGGGGGCGTTCTATGGCTACACCTTC.

The rearrangement uses TRBV3-1 (or the pseudogene TRBV3-2) and TRBJ1-2; TRBD1 is a possible D gene (5 bases). V gave up 3 bases and J gave up 5 bases, with 13 bases separating them. CDR1 and CDR2 from the germline V gene are LGHDT and YNNKEL (reference sequence). This CDR3 has 14 amino acids. The CDR3 bases are TGTGCCAGCAGCCAGCGGACAAAGGGGTATGGCTACACCTTC. Its protein product is CASSQRTKGYGYTF.

The V and J genes are TRBV4-2 and TRBJ2-1, with D perhaps matching TRBD2 (6 bases). Germline V lookup: CDR1 LGHNA, CDR2 YNFKEQ. CDR3 length: 16 amino acids. V was cut by 1 base and J by 0 bases, with 10 bases left in between. The CDR3 is CASSQGRRDSYNEQFF. DNA of the CDR3: TGTGCCAGCAGCCAAGGACGGCGGGACTCCTACAATGAGCAGTTCTTC.

This rearrangement joins TRBV18 to TRBJ1-1; D gene unclear. The CDR3 length is 14 residues. Germline CDR1 KGHSH, CDR2 LQKENI. With 5 bases removed from V and 0 bases from J, the gap between germline ends came to 10 bases. The CDR3: CASSSTIMNTEAFF. As DNA, the CDR3 is TGTGCCAGCTCATCGACAATCATGAACACTGAAGCTTTCTTT.

This chain uses TRBV3-1 (or the pseudogene TRBV3-2) with TRBJ2-1; maybe TRBD1 (5 bases). V was cut by 6 bases and J by 4 bases, with 19 bases left in between. CDR1 and CDR2 from the germline V gene are LGHDT and YNNKEL (reference sequence). This CDR3 spans 16 amino acids. The CDR3 sequence is CASSRQPQDVYNEQFF. DNA of the CDR3: TGTGCCAGCAGTCGACAGCCCCAGGATGTGTACAATGAGCAGTTCTTC.

The chain employs TRBV24-1 and TRBJ2-2, with 7 bases identical to TRBD1. Germline CDR1 KGHDR, CDR2 SFDVKD. V was pared by 1 base and J by 5 bases, with 6 bases of the junction left unmatched. The CDR3 extends over 16 amino acids. In nucleotides, the CDR3 is TGTGCCACCAGTGATTTATGGCAGGGGGAAACCGGGGAGCTGTTTTTT. Translating it yields CATSDLWQGETGELFF.

This clone was seen more than once but under ten times. The chain couples TRBV19 to TRBJ1-1; D possibly corresponds to TRBD1 (6 bases). This CDR3 is 15 amino acids long. Trimming shortened V by 4 bases and J by 6 bases, and 18 bases separated the two germline ends. Germline V CDR1 and CDR2: LNHDA, SQIVND (reference sequence). The CDR3 nucleotides are TGTGCCAGTAGTACTACCCCGCCGGGGGGCGCTGAAGCTTTCTTT. It is translated as CASSTTPPGGAEAFF.

The rearrangement joins TRBV4-3 to TRBJ1-2, with a possible D match to TRBD1 (6 bases). Germline V gene lookup returns CDR1 LGHNA and CDR2 YSLEER. V lost 0 bases and J lost 6, with 17 bases in between. CDR3 length equals 16 residues. The CDR3, as DNA: TGCGCCAGCAGCCAAGAGAGGACAGTTCTAAGGGATGGCTACACCTTC. Protein sequence: CASSQERTVLRDGYTF.

This clone was detected only a few times. The chain employs TRBV5-1 and TRBJ2-7, with D hard to call. The V end lost 0 bases, the J end lost 2 bases, and 9 bases lay between the germline ends. The CDR3 is made up of 14 amino acids. Germline assignment: CDR1 SGHRS and CDR2 YFSETQ. This chain's CDR3 is CASSLEQDPYEQYF. For the CDR3, the DNA is TGCGCCAGCAGCTTGGAACAAGATCCCTACGAGCAGTACTTC.

This chain connects TRBV6-2 or TRBV6-3 to TRBJ2-7; possibly TRBD2 for D (5 bases). The germline gives CDR1 MNHEY, CDR2 SVGEGT. Trimming took off 1 base at V and 3 bases at J, with 13 bases between the two ends. The CDR3 is made up of 15 amino acids. This chain's CDR3 is CASSYLGSGVYEQYF. The CDR3 region has the DNA TGTGCCAGCAGTTACTTGGGGAGTGGGGTCTACGAGCAGTACTTC.

The chain has TRBV15 and TRBJ1-1; 8 nucleotides align to TRBD1. This CDR3 has 14 amino acids. Unmatched junction bases numbered 7, after V lost 5 bases and J lost 5 bases. Germline V gives CDR1 LNHNV, CDR2 YYDKDF (reference sequence). The CDR3 coding sequence is TGTGCCACCAGCGTCGAGACAGGGGCGACTGAAGCTTTCTTT. This sequence encodes CATSVETGATEAFF.

This chain joins TRBV6-5 and TRBJ1-6; possibly TRBD1 for D (5 bases). Germline CDR1 and CDR2: MNHEY and SVGAGI. V lost 2 bases and J 7 bases, leaving 12 bases between the germline ends. The CDR3 is 15 residues long. CDR3 loop: CASSYRLQGNSPLHF. CDR3 nucleotides: TGTGCCAGCAGTTACCGCTTGCAGGGAAATTCACCCCTCCACTTT.